Listed below are T cell receptor beta chains from one sample, sequenced in a study of blood T cell repertoires in COVID-19. Measured with immunoSEQ multiplex PCR; TCRdb has only the in-frame clones, and not every one. Of a few hundred thousand clones detected, about 85% appear once; the ten largest clones hold around 3%. The source material was peripheral blood. All receptors come from a middle-aged man who had recovered from COVID-19. Each CDR3 is given with its conserved first and last residue. The D gene is left open where the match is weak. A clone size is listed for some rows: how often the clone was seen (once, few, many), or a class if it is expanded.

>-|TRBJ2-5|TRBV28|-
TGTGCCAGCAGTTTGTCCGGGACTCTTGAGACCCAGTACTTC
CASSLSGTLETQYF
>-|TRBJ2-7|TRBV2|-
TGTGCCAGCAGAGCCGAAATTACAGGTCCCTACGAGCAGTACTTC
CASRAEITGPYEQYF
>TRBD1|TRBJ1-6|TRBV3-1/TRBV3-2|-
TGTGCCAGCAGCCAGACAGGGTTCTCACCCCTCCACTTT
CASSQTGFSPLHF
>-|TRBJ2-3|TRBV24-1|-
TGTGCCACCAGTGATCGCATTCCTGGACAGAAAGATACGCAGTATTTT
CATSDRIPGQKDTQYF
>-|TRBJ2-5|TRBV19|-
TGTGCCAGTAGGGCAGGGGTTCAAGAGACCCAGTACTTC
CASRAGVQETQYF
>-|TRBJ2-2|TRBV30|-
TGTGCCTGGAGTAAGCAAGCCGGGGAGCTGTTTTTT
CAWSKQAGELFF
>TRBD1|TRBJ2-5|TRBV11-3|-
TGTGCCAGCAGCATCGGGACAGCGGAGACCCAGTACTTC
CASSIGTAETQYF
>TRBD1|TRBJ2-5|TRBV28|once
TGTGCCAGCAGTGTAGACAGGGTGTCCGAGACCCAGTACTTC
CASSVDRVSETQYF
>TRBD1|TRBJ1-4|TRBV19|-
TGTGCCTCCAGGGACAGGGTTAATGAAAAACTGTTTTTT
CASRDRVNEKLFF
>-|TRBJ2-1|TRBV4-1|-
TGCGCCAGCACCACAGGTAGCTCCTACAATGAGCAGTTCTTC
CASTTGSSYNEQFF